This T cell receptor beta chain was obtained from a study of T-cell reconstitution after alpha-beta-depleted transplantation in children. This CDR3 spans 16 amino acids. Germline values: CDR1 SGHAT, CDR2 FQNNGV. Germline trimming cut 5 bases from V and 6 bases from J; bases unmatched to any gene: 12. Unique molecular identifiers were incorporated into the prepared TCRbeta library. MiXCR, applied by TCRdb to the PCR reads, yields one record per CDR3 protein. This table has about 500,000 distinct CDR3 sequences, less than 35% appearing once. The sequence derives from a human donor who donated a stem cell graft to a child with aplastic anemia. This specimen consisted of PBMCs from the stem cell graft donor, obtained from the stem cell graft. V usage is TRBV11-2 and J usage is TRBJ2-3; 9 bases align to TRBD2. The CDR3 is CASSPAAGGPGDTQYF. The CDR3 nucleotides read TGTGCCAGCAGCCCCGCCGCGGGAGGGCCGGGGGATACGCAGTATTTT.